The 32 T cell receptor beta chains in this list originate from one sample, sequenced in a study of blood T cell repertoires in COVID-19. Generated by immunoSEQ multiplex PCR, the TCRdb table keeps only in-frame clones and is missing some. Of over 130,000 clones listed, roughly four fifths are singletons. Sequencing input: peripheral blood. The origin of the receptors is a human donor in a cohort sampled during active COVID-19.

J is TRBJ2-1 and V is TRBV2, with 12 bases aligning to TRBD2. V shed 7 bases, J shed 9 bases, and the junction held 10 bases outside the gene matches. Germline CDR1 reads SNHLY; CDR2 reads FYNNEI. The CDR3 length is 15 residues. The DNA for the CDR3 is TGTGCCAGCAAGATGGCTAGCGGGGGGGCCACTGAGCAGTTCTTC. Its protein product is CASKMASGGATEQFF.

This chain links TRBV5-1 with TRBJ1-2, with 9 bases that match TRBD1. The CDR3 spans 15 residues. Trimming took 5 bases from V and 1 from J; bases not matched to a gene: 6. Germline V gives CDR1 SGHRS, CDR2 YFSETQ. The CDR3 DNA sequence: TGCGCCAGCAGAGCCCGGACAGGGGATAACTATGGCTACACCTTC. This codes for CASRARTGDNYGYTF.

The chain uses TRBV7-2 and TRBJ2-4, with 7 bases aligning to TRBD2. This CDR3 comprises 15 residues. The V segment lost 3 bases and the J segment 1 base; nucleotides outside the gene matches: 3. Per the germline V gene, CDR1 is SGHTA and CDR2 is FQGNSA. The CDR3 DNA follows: TGTGCCAGCAGCTTCCGGGGGGTTGCCAAAAACATTCAGTACTTC. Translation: CASSFRGVAKNIQYF.

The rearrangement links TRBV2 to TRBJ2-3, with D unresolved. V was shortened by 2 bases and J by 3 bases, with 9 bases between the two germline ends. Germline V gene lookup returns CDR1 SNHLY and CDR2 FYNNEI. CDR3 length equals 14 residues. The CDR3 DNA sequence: TGTGCCAGCAGTGAAAGCACTCAAACAGATACGCAGTATTTT. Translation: CASSESTQTDTQYF.

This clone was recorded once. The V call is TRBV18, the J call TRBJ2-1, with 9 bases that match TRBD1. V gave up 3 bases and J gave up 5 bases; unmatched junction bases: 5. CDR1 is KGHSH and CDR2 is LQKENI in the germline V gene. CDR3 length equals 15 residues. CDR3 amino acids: CASSPGQGKNNEQFF. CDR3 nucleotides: TGTGCCAGCTCACCTGGACAGGGGAAAAACAATGAGCAGTTCTTC.

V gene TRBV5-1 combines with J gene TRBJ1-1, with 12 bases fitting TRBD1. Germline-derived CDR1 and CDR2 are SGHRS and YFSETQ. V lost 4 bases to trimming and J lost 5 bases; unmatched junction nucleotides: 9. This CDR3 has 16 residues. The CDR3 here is CASSAGTGGFKTEAFF. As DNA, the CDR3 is TGCGCCAGCAGCGCCGGGACAGGGGGCTTCAAAACTGAAGCTTTCTTT.

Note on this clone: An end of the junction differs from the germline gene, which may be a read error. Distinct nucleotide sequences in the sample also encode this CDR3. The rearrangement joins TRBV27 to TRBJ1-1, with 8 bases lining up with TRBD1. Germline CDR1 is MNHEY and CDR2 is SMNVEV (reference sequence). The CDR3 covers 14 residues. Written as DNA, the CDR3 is TGTGCCAGCAGTCCCAACGACAGGGGAACTGAAGCCTTCTTT. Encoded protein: CASSPNDRGTEAFF.

The chain's CDR3 is CASSPHVSSGANEQFF. The CDR3 region has the DNA TGCGCCAGCAGCCCGCATGTGTCTAGCGGGGCCAATGAGCAGTTCTTC. The rearrangement links TRBV5-1 to TRBJ2-1; 9 bases line up with TRBD2. The germline V gene has CDR1 SGHRS and CDR2 YFSETQ. V was pared by 4 bases and J by 6 bases, with 11 bases of the junction left unmatched. This CDR3 has 16 amino acids.

DNA for the CDR3: TGTGCCAGCAGCTCAGGACTATCTCAGCCCCAGCATTTT. Protein: CASSSGLSQPQHF. The rearrangement joins TRBV11-2 to TRBJ1-5; D gene unclear. The length of the CDR3 is 13 residues. From germline, CDR1 is SGHAT and CDR2 FQNNGV. V was trimmed by 4 bases and J by 6 bases, leaving 10 bases between them. Based on the CDR3 plus reference TRBV11-2 and TRBJ1-5, the full variable domain is EAGVAQSPRYKIIEKRQSVAFWCNPISGHATLYWYQQILGQGPKLLIQFQNNGVVDDSQLPKDRFSAERLKGVDSTLKIQPAKLEDSAVYLCASSSGLSQPQHFGDGTRLSIL.

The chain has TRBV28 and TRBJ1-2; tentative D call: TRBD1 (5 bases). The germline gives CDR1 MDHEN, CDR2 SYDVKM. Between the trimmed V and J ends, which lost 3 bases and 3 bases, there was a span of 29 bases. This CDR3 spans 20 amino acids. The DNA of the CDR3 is TGTGCCAGCAGTTTCTGGGGTGATGACAGTATCATCCGTGGAGACTATGGCTACACCTTC. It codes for CASSFWGDDSIIRGDYGYTF.

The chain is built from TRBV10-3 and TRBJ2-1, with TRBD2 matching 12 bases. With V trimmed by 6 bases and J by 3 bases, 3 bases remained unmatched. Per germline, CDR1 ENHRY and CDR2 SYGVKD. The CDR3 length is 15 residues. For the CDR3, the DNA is TGTGCCATCAGCACTAGCGGGGGGATCTACAATGAGCAGTTCTTC. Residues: CAISTSGGIYNEQFF.

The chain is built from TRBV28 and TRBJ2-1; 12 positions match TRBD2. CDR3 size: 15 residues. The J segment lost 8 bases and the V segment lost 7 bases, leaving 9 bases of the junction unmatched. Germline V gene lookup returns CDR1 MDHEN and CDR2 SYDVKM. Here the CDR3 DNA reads TGTGCCAGCAACATACTAGCGGGGGGCCCGGATGAGCAGTTCTTC. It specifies CASNILAGGPDEQFF. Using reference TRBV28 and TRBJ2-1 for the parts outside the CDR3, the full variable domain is DVKVTQSSRYLVKRTGEKVFLECVQDMDHENMFWYRQDPGLGLRLIYFSYDVKMKEKGDIPEGYSVSREKKERFSLILESASTNQTSMYLCASNILAGGPDEQFFGPGTRLTVL.

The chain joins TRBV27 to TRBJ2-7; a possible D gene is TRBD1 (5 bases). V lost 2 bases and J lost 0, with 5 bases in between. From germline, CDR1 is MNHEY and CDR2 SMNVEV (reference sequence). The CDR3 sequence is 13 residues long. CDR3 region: CASSLQGSYEQYF. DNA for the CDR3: TGTGCCAGCAGTTTACAGGGCTCCTACGAGCAGTACTTC.

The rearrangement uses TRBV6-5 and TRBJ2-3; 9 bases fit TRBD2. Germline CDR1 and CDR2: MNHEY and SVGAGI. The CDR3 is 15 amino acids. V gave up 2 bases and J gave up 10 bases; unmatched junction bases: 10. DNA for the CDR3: TGTGCCAGCAGTTACAAGGGACTAGCTGGGTTCTCGCAGTATTTT. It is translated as CASSYKGLAGFSQYF.

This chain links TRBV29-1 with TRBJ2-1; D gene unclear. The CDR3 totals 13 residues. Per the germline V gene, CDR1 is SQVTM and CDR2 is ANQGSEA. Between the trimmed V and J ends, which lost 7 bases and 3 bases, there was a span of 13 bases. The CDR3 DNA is TGCAGCGCCGTGGCCCGAGGCTACAATGAGCAGTTCTTC. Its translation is CSAVARGYNEQFF.

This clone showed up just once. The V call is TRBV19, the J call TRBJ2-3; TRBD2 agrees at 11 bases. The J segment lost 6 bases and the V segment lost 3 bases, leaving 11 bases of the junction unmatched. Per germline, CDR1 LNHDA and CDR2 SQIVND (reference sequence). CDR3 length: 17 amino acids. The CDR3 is CASSIPATSGVGDTQYF. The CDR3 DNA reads TGTGCCAGTAGTATCCCCGCGACTAGCGGGGTAGGGGATACGCAGTATTTT.

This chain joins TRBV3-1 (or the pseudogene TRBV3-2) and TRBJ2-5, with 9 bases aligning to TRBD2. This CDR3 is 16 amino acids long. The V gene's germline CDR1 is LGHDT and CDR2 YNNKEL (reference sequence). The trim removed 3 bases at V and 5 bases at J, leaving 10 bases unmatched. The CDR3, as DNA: TGTGCCAGCAGCCATTCCTCGGTCCTAGCGGGGGAGACCCAGTACTTC. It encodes CASSHSSVLAGETQYF.

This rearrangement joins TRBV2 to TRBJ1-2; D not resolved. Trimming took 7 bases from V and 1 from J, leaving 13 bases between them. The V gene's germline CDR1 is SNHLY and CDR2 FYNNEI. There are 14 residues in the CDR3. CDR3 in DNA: TGTGCCAGCAAACTAGACGCGAATAACTATGGCTACACCTTC. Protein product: CASKLDANNYGYTF. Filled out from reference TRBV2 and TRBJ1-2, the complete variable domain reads EPEVTQTPSHQVTQMGQEVILRCVPISNHLYFYWYRQILGQKVEFLVSFYNNEISEKSEIFDDQFSVERPDGSNFTLKIRSTKLEDSAMYFCASKLDANNYGYTFGSGTRLTVV.

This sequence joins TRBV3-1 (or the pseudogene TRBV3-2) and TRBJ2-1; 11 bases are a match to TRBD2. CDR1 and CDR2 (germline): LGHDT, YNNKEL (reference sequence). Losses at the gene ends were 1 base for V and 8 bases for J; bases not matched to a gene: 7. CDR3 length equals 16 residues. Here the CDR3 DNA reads TGTGCCAGCAGCCAAGCTCTAGCGGGGGGAGACCATGAGCAGTTCTTC. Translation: CASSQALAGGDHEQFF.

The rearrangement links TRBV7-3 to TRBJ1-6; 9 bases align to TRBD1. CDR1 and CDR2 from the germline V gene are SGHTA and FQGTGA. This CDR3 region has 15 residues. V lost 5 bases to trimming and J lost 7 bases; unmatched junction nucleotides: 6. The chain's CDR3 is CASSLQGAGNSPLHF. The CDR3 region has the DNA TGTGCCAGCAGCCTACAGGGGGCTGGGAATTCACCCCTCCACTTT.

CDR3 residues: CASSAGVDLGEKLFF. The DNA of the CDR3 is TGTGCCAGCAGCGCGGGGGTGGACTTGGGTGAAAAACTGTTTTTT. The V and J genes are TRBV9 and TRBJ1-4; D possibly corresponds to TRBD1 (5 bases). The length of the CDR3 is 15 residues. Germline V CDR1 and CDR2: SGDLS, YYNGEE. V lost 3 bases and J 7 bases, leaving 16 bases between the germline ends.

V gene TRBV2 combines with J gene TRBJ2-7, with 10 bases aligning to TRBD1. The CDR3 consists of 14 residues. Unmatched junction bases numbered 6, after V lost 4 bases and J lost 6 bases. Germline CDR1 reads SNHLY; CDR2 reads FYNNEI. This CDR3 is CASSVGQGSGEQYF. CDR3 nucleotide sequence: TGTGCCAGCAGTGTGGGACAGGGGTCTGGCGAGCAGTACTTC.

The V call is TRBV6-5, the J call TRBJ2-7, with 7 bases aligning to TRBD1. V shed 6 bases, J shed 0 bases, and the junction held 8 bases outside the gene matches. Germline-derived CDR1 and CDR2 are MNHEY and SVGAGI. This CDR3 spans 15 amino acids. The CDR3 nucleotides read TGTGCCAGCAGGAACAGGGGCCTTATCTCCTACGAGCAGTACTTC. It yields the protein CASRNRGLISYEQYF.

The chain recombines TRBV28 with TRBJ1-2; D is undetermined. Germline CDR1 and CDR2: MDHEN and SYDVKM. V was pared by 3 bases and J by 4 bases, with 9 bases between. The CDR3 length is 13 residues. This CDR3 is CASSLEAGYGYTF. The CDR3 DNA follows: TGTGCCAGCAGTTTGGAGGCAGGCTATGGCTACACCTTC.

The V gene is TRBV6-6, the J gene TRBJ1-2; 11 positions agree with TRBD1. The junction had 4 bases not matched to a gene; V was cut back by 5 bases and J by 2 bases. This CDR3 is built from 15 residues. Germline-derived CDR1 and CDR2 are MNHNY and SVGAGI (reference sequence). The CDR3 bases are TGTGCCAGCAGTGGGGGGACAGGGGGAAACTATGGCTACACCTTC. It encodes CASSGGTGGNYGYTF.

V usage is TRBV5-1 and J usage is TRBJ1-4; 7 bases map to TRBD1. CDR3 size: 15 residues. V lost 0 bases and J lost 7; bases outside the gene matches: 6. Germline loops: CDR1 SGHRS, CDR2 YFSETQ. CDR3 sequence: CASSLADRVGEKLFF. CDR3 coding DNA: TGCGCCAGCAGCTTGGCCGACAGGGTGGGTGAAAAACTGTTTTTT.

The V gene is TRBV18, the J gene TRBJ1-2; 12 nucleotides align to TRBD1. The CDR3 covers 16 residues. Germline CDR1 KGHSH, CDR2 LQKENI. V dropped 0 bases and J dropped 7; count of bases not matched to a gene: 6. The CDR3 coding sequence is TGTGCCAGCTCACCACCGGGGACAGGGGGCCTAGGTGGCTACACCTTC. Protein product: CASSPPGTGGLGGYTF.

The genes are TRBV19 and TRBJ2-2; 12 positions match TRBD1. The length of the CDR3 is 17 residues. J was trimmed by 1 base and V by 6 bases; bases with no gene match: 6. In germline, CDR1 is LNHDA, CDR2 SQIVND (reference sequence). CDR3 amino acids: CASRGDRGPLNTGELFF. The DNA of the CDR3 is TGTGCCAGTAGGGGGGACAGGGGGCCATTGAACACCGGGGAGCTGTTTTTT.

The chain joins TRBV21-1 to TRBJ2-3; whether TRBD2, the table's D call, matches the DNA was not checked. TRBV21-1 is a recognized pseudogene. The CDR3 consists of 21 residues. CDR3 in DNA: TGTGCCAGCAGCAAAGAGGCCTCACGTCAGCGGGGGGGCCACGGCACAGATACGCAGTATTTT. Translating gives CASSKEASRQRGGHGTDTQYF.

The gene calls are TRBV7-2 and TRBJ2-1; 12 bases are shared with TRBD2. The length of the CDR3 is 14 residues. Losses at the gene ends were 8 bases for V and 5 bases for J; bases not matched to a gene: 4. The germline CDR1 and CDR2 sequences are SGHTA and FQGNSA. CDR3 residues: CASVTSGGHNEQFF. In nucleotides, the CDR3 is TGTGCCAGCGTTACTAGCGGGGGGCACAATGAGCAGTTCTTC.

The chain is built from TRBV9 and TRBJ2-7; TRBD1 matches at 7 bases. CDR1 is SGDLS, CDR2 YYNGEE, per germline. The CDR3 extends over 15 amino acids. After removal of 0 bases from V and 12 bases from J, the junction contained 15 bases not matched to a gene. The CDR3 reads CASSVGDRAGAARYF. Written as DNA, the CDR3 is TGTGCCAGCAGCGTAGGAGACAGGGCCGGAGCCGCGCGGTACTTC. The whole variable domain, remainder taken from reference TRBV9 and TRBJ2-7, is DSGVTQTPKHLITATGQRVTLRCSPRSGDLSVYWYQQSLDQGLQFLIQYYNGEERAKGNILERFSAQQFPDLHSELNLSSLELGDSALYFCASSVGDRAGAARYFGPGTRLTVT.

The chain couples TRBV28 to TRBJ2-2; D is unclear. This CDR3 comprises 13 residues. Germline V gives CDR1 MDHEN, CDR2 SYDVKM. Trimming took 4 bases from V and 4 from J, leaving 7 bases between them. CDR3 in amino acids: CASSSSTTGELFF. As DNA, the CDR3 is TGTGCCAGCAGTTCTTCTACCACCGGGGAGCTGTTTTTT.